This TCR beta chain comes out of a study of blood T cell repertoires in COVID-19. The wider study: T cells, B-cell-depleted T cells, or PBMCs supplied cDNA or gDNA.

Germline loops: CDR1 MGHDK, CDR2 SYGVNS. V shed 4 bases and J 8 bases; nucleotides not matched to a gene: 3. This CDR3 has 13 residues. Original analysis: Amplification of reference gene primers provided the estimated nucleated cell counts. Clones were sequenced by immunoSEQ multiplex PCR, and TCRdb holds only the in-frame ones, with some missing. V and J calls and clone size follow that table, whereas D and trimming were derived from the DNA. The sample includes roughly 200,000 clones, approximately 85% of them seen just once. The sequence was obtained from a human donor with active or convalescent COVID-19. The donor label of this sample is uncertain. The rearrangement joins TRBV25-1 to TRBJ1-4; 8 bases fit TRBD1. Sequences were obtained from peripheral blood. CDR3 in DNA: TGTGCCAGCAGTGCGGACAGGGCGGAAAAACTGTTTTTT. Protein: CASSADRAEKLFF. The full variable domain, its missing parts supplied by reference TRBV25-1 and TRBJ1-4, is EADIYQTPRYLVIGTGKKITLECSQTMGHDKMYWYQQDPGMELHLIHYSYGVNSTEKGDLSSESTVSRIRTEHFPLTLESARPSHTSQYLCASSADRAEKLFFGSGTQLSVL.